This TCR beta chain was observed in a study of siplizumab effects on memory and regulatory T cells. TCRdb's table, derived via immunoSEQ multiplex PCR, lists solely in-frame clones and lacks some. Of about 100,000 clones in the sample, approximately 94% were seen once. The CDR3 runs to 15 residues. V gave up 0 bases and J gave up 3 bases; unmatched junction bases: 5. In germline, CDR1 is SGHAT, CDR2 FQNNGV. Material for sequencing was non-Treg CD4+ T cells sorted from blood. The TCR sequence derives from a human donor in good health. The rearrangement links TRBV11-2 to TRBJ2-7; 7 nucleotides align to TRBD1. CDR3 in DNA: TGTGCCAGCAGCTTAGATGCGGCAGGGGGCTACGAGCAGTACTTC. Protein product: CASSLDAAGGYEQYF.